The clone carrying this T cell receptor beta chain was recorded a few times. The antigen is unknown. This sample was taken from a study of human T cells and chemical hapten exposure. Across the study: Minor volume differences among pooled libraries chiefly drove per-sample TCR yield variation. Overall study results and limits: Sensitizing to DPC left TCRs with a frequency above 1 in 1000 unaltered.

It was the library that attached unique molecular identifiers to individual cDNA molecules. In the study's own analysis: Sample TCR counts, which ranged from roughly 23,224 to 750,000, had a median of approximately 95,000. Via MiXCR, TCRdb re-called the RACE reads, giving one row per CDR3 protein. These V and J calls rely on TCRdb rather than the paper's analysis. The sample yields tens of thousands of distinct CDR3 sequences, over 8% seen once. Time point specified: healthy volunteer bleed at 2 weeks. Total RNA came from unfractionated whole blood. The CDR3 is made up of 16 amino acids. CDR1 and CDR2 (germline): MNHEY, SVGEGT. The V and J ends lost 5 bases and 1 base, in that order; junction bases with no gene match: 7.

The TCR comes from a female donor in good health. Some clones in this sample may be carry-over from other donors' samples. This chain uses TRBV6-2 or TRBV6-3 with TRBJ1-4, with TRBD1 identical over 7 bases. The sample was whole blood. CDR3 sequence reads: CASSHPGTETNEKLFF. The DNA for the CDR3 is TGTGCCAGCAGTCATCCCGGGACAGAAACTAATGAAAAACTGTTTTTT.